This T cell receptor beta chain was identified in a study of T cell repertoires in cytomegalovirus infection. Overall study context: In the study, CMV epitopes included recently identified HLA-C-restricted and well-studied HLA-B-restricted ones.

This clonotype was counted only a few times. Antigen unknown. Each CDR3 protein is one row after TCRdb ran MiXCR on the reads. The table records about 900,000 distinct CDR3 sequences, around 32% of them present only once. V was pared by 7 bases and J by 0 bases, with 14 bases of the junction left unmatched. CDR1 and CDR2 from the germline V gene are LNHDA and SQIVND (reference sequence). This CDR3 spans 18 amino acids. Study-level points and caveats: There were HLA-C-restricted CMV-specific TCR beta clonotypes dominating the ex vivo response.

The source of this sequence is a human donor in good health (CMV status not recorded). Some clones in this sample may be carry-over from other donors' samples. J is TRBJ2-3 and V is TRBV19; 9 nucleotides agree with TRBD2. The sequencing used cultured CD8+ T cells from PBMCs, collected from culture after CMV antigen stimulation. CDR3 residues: CASTAGGLQGSSTDTQYF. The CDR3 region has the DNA TGTGCCAGTACTGCGGGGGGGCTGCAAGGTTCTAGCACAGATACGCAGTATTTT.